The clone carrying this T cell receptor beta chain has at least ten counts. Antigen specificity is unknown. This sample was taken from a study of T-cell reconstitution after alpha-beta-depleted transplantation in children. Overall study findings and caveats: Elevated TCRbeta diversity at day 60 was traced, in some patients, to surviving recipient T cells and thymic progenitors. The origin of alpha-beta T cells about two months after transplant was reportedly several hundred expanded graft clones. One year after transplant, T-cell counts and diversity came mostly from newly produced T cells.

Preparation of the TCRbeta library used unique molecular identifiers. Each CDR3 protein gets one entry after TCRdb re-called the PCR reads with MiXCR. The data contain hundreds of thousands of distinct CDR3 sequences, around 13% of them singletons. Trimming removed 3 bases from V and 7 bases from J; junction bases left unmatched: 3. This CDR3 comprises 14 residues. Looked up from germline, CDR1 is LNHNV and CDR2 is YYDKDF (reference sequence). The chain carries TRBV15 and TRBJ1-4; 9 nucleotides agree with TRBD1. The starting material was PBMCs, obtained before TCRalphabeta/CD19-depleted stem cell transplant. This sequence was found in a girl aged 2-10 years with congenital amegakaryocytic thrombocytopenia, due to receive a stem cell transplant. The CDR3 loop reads CATSRGQGAEKLFF. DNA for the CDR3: TGTGCCACCAGCAGGGGACAGGGAGCTGAAAAACTGTTTTTT.